The subject of this entry is one T cell receptor beta chain. Germline and junction disagree at one end, which may indicate a read error. This sample stems from a study of blood T cell repertoires in COVID-19. As for the study in general: COVID-19 samples from acute and convalescent phases originated in the United States, Italy and Spain. T cells, B-cell-depleted T cells, or PBMCs provided the cDNA or gDNA that served as material.

As processed by the authors: Using reference gene primer amplification, nucleated cell counts were estimated. The table came from immunoSEQ multiplex PCR; TCRdb's copy has only in-frame clones and leaves some out. The V and J calls and clone size are taken from that table; D and trimming were inferred from the DNA. The sample yields 100,000 to 150,000 clones, roughly 88% seen once. The specimen was peripheral blood. The source is a woman aged 80 or over with acute or convalescent COVID-19.

The CDR3 DNA reads TGTGCCAGCAGCCTAGATGCGGGAGGGTGGCAGGAGCAGTTCTTC. Translating gives CASSLDAGGWQEQFF. The V call is TRBV11-2, the J call TRBJ2-1; 9 bases are shared with TRBD2. This CDR3 is 15 amino acids long. Germline assignment: CDR1 SGHAT and CDR2 FQNNGV.